This paragraph covers one T cell receptor beta chain sequence. What it recognizes is unknown. This record comes from a study of radiotherapy plus CTLA-4 blockade in lung cancer. Study results and limitations: Increased serum interferon-beta after radiation also reportedly predicted response strongly.

Alongside CTLA-4 blockade with ipilimumab, patients with chemo-refractory metastatic non-small-cell lung cancer received focal radiation. TCRdb keeps only in-frame clones here, not all; method: immunoSEQ multiplex PCR. In the table there are 25,000 to 35,000 clones, almost 80% of which are singletons. Looked up from germline, CDR1 is GTSNPN and CDR2 is SVGIG (reference sequence). V lost 4 bases and J 5 bases, leaving 9 bases between the germline ends. The CDR3 contains 13 residues. This chain links TRBV30 with TRBJ1-6; D gene uncertain. The sequences come from peripheral blood, collected from a patient treated with radiotherapy plus ipilimumab. The TCR originated in a human donor with non-small cell lung cancer who had stable disease on radiotherapy plus ipilimumab. The CDR3 loop is CAWKEQHNSPLHF. CDR3 DNA sequence: TGTGCCTGGAAAGAACAACATAATTCACCCCTCCACTTT.